This section outlines one T cell receptor beta chain sequence together with its context. Antigen: not known. The data were obtained in a study of cytomegalovirus exposure and HLA in healthy donors. Study-wide results and limits: Most TCR sequences proved rare, with some public TCRs found in many donors. The availability of immune exposure information extended only to CMV serostatus. Clonal expansion was found to be greater in HLA-associated TCR beta chains than in equally common others in a later analysis.

Germline V CDR1 and CDR2: LGHNA, YSLEER. V was cut by 4 bases and J by 0 bases, with 10 bases left in between. The CDR3 sequence is 16 residues long. The PCR was carried out with 60 Vbeta primers and 13 Jbeta primers. Original data processing: Around 80 million unique TCR beta chains, roughly 11 million of them shared, were counted by a later analysis. The repertoire was sequenced with immunoSEQ multiplex PCR; TCRdb's copy has only in-frame clones and lacks some. The V and J calls and clone size are taken from that table; D and trimming were inferred from the DNA. The sample holds over 80,000 clones, approximately 73% seen once.

The TCR sequence derives from a man in his forties in good health and CMV-seronegative. The chain employs TRBV4-3 and TRBJ1-6; possibly TRBD1 for D (6 bases). Sequencing was done on a sample of PBMCs. CDR3 sequence: CASSPDRNSYNSPLHF. CDR3 coding DNA: TGCGCCAGCAGCCCGGACAGAAACTCCTATAATTCACCCCTCCACTTT.